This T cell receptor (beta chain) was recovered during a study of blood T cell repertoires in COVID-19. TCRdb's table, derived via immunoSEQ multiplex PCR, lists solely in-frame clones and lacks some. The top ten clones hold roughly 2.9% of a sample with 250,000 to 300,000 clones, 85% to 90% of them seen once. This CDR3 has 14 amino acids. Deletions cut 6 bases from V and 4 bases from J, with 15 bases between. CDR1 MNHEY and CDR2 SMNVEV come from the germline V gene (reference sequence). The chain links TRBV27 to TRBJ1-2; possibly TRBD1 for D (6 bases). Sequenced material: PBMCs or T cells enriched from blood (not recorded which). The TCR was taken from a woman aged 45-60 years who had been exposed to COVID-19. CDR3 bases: TGTGCCAGCAGCCGAGACAGGTCTAGCTATGGCTACACCTTC. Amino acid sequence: CASSRDRSSYGYTF.